This T cell receptor (beta chain) originates from a study of shared clonotypes between healthy human individuals. The authors loaded about 200 ng DNA, 25,000 to 30,000 T cell genomes, into sorted-subset replicate PCRs. The repertoire was sequenced with immunoSEQ multiplex PCR; TCRdb's copy has only in-frame clones and lacks some. Here the sample spans about 2.5 million clones, 85% to 95% being singletons. Points from the study as a whole: The study drew on few donors, limiting represented genetic and exposure-history diversity. Inspection by rarefaction showed sorted-subset sequencing to be incomplete despite large depth.

V gave up 0 bases and J gave up 5 bases; unmatched junction bases: 1. The CDR3 sequence is 14 residues long. Germline CDR1 is MNHEY and CDR2 is SVGAGI. On this clone: Its antigen is still unknown.

The gene calls are TRBV6-5 and TRBJ2-1; 7 bases fit TRBD1. Sequencing was carried out using naive CD4+ T cells from PBMCs. Documented subset: CD45RA+ positively selected. The TCR comes from a man aged 18 to 30 in good health. Some clones in this sample may be carry-over from other donors' samples. The DNA of the CDR3 is TGTGCCAGCAGTTACTCAGGGACAGACAATGAGCAGTTCTTC. This codes for CASSYSGTDNEQFF.